The 18 T cell receptor beta chains below all came from one sample that was sequenced in a study of radiation and T cells in renal cell carcinoma. TCRdb keeps only in-frame clones here, not all; method: immunoSEQ multiplex PCR. The sample shows roughly 80,000 clones, roughly 85% of them seen only once. Time point defined: blood 2 weeks post-SBRT. The treatment: 15 Gy SBRT to primary tumor, nephrectomy 4 weeks later. The starting material was blood, obtained from a patient whose treatment included radiotherapy and nephrectomy. The receptors come from a woman aged 45-60 years with renal cell carcinoma.

The rearrangement uses TRBV5-6 and TRBJ2-7; D is undetermined. The CDR3 has 17 residues. The V end lost 0 bases, the J end lost 3 bases, and 19 bases lay between the germline ends. Germline CDR1 and CDR2: SGHDT and YYEEEE. The CDR3 sequence is CASSLEVSGPPDYEQYF. The CDR3 bases are TGTGCCAGCAGCTTGGAGGTTTCGGGTCCCCCGGACTACGAGCAGTACTTC. Looking up the rest from reference TRBV5-6 and TRBJ2-7 gives the full variable domain: DAGVTQSPTHLIKTRGQQVTLRCSPKSGHDTVSWYQQALGQGPQFIFQYYEEEERQRGNFPDRFSGHQFPNYSSELNVNALLLGDSALYLCASSLEVSGPPDYEQYFGPGTRLTVT.

The chain links TRBV28 to TRBJ2-4; D is undetermined. Trimming took off 3 bases at V and 6 bases at J, with 9 bases between the two ends. The CDR3 spans 13 residues. The V gene's germline CDR1 is MDHEN and CDR2 SYDVKM. The CDR3 region has the DNA TGTGCCAGCAGTTTTTTAGGACGAAACATTCAGTACTTC. This gives the protein CASSFLGRNIQYF.

This clone has only one observation. V usage is TRBV28 and J usage is TRBJ2-3, with D tentatively TRBD1 (5 bases). Germline V gene data show CDR1 as MDHEN and CDR2 as SYDVKM. The CDR3 consists of 15 residues. Trimming removed 5 bases at V and 3 bases at J, with 15 bases between. Here the CDR3 DNA reads TGTGCCAGCAGTCCAGGCCCCCAGGGTACAGATACGCAGTATTTT. It specifies CASSPGPQGTDTQYF.

This chain connects TRBV9 to TRBJ2-7; D is uncertain. The V end was cut by 4 bases, the J end by 7 bases, with 12 bases between. CDR3 length: 12 amino acids. Per the germline V gene, CDR1 is SGDLS and CDR2 is YYNGEE. The DNA of the CDR3 is TGTGCCAGCAGCACCACTTATGGAGAGCAGTACTTC. Translated, it gives CASSTTYGEQYF.

The gene calls are TRBV4-2 and TRBJ1-6; the D gene is possibly TRBD1 (6 bases). Germline CDR1 is LGHNA and CDR2 is YNFKEQ. This CDR3 spans 16 amino acids. V was trimmed by 0 bases and J by 3 bases, leaving 9 bases between them. The CDR3 bases are TGTGCCAGCAGCCAAGATCAGGGGAACTATAATTCACCCCTCCACTTT. It encodes CASSQDQGNYNSPLHF.

V and J are TRBV2 and TRBJ1-5; D uncertain. This CDR3 has 15 residues. Trimming cost V 1 base and J 0 bases, with 7 bases left between them. Per germline, CDR1 SNHLY and CDR2 FYNNEI. In nucleotides, the CDR3 is TGTGCCAGCAGTGAAGACAGCTATAGCAATCAGCCCCAGCATTTT. Its protein is CASSEDSYSNQPQHF.

This clone has a handful of counts. V gene TRBV6-5 combines with J gene TRBJ1-4; possible D gene TRBD1, 5 bases. V lost 5 bases to trimming and J lost 7 bases, with 17 bases between them. This CDR3 comprises 15 residues. Germline CDR1 MNHEY, CDR2 SVGAGI. This CDR3 is CASSNRDGRREKLFF. CDR3 sequence (DNA): TGTGCCAGCAGTAACCGGGACGGGAGACGTGAAAAACTGTTTTTT.

The gene calls are TRBV28 and TRBJ2-7; D may match TRBD1 or TRBD2 (5 bases each). Germline lookup yields CDR1 MDHEN and CDR2 SYDVKM. This CDR3 comprises 15 residues. With 5 bases removed from V and 3 bases from J, the gap between germline ends came to 17 bases. The CDR3 reads CASSQPGTVIYEQYF. The CDR3 coding sequence is TGTGCCAGCAGTCAACCCGGGACCGTCATCTACGAGCAGTACTTC.

The CDR3 protein is CASSYSASNQPQHF. DNA of the CDR3: TGTGCCAGCAGTTACTCTGCTAGCAATCAGCCCCAGCATTTT. This chain links TRBV6-6 with TRBJ1-5, with D hard to call. With 0 bases removed from V and 0 bases from J, the gap between germline ends came to 3 bases. Germline V gene data show CDR1 as MNHNY and CDR2 as SVGAGI (reference sequence). This CDR3 is built from 14 residues.

In this sample, this clone turned up once. The rearrangement joins TRBV5-4 to TRBJ2-1, with D maybe TRBD1 (6 bases). The V end was cut by 5 bases, the J end by 8 bases, with 11 bases between. Per the germline V gene, CDR1 is SGHNT and CDR2 is YYREEE (reference sequence). The CDR3 has 12 residues. This CDR3 is CASSRTVDEQFF. The CDR3 region has the DNA TGTGCCAGCAGTCGGACAGTCGATGAGCAGTTCTTC.

The chain links TRBV2 to TRBJ2-5; D is unresolved. The CDR3 loop spans 13 amino acids. Germline loops: CDR1 SNHLY, CDR2 FYNNEI. V shed 7 bases and J shed 5 bases, with 14 bases lying between them. For the CDR3, the DNA is TGTGCCAGCACCGCGACAAGCTGGGAGACCCAGTACTTC. This sequence encodes CASTATSWETQYF.

V is TRBV10-3 and J is TRBJ2-7; no definite D call. Germline lookup yields CDR1 ENHRY and CDR2 SYGVKD. CDR3 length: 13 residues. V was pared by 5 bases and J by 6 bases, with 14 bases between. Written as DNA, the CDR3 is TGTGCCATCAGTCCTTCAAACCCCACCGAGCAGTACTTC. Its translation is CAISPSNPTEQYF.

V gene TRBV27 combines with J gene TRBJ1-2, with D possibly matching TRBD1 (6 bases). This CDR3 has 13 amino acids. From germline, CDR1 is MNHEY and CDR2 SMNVEV (reference sequence). Between the trimmed V and J ends, which lost 2 bases and 3 bases, there was a span of 7 bases. CDR3 coding DNA: TGTGCCAGCAGTTTAGACAGGCACTATGGCTACACCTTC. Residues: CASSLDRHYGYTF.

The gene calls are TRBV20-1 and TRBJ1-1, with D uncertain. The CDR3 totals 11 residues. Between the trimmed V and J ends, which lost 6 bases and 10 bases, there was a span of 15 bases. CDR1 and CDR2 (germline): DFQATT, SNEGSKA (reference sequence). DNA for the CDR3: TGCAGTGCCTCCCCGGGATTTGGAGCTTTCTTT. It codes for CSASPGFGAFF.

This chain uses TRBV5-4 with TRBJ2-1, with TRBD2 matching over 11 bases. CDR3 size: 15 residues. V dropped 4 bases and J dropped 6; count of bases not matched to a gene: 6. Germline V gives CDR1 SGHNT, CDR2 YYREEE (reference sequence). CDR3 amino acids: CASSPGTSGSNEQFF. The CDR3 DNA reads as TGTGCCAGCAGCCCCGGGACTAGCGGTTCCAATGAGCAGTTCTTC.

The chain carries TRBV5-1 and TRBJ2-5, with 9 bases fitting TRBD1. Germline V gene sequence: CDR1 SGHRS, CDR2 YFSETQ. CDR3 length: 15 residues. V trimming: 4 bases; J trimming: 5 bases; junction bases outside the gene matches: 9. The chain's CDR3 is CASSPAGQGFETQYF. CDR3 coding DNA: TGCGCCAGCAGCCCGGCAGGACAGGGGTTCGAGACCCAGTACTTC.

The V and J genes are TRBV4-1 and TRBJ1-5, with 9 bases matching TRBD1. Germline V gives CDR1 MGHRA, CDR2 YSYEKL. The CDR3 totals 15 residues. The ends lost 0 bases at V and 11 bases at J; junction bases unmatched: 8. CDR3 amino acids: CASSQERTGARAQHF. CDR3 bases: TGCGCCAGCAGCCAAGAAAGGACAGGGGCTAGGGCCCAGCATTTT.

The chain couples TRBV5-8 to TRBJ1-5; 10 nucleotides line up with TRBD1. The J segment lost 2 bases and the V segment lost 10 bases, leaving 12 bases of the junction unmatched. This CDR3 is 16 amino acids long. In germline, CDR1 is SGHTS, CDR2 YDEGEE. The CDR3: CAVDPGTGVGNQPQHF. For the CDR3, the DNA is TGTGCCGTCGACCCCGGGACAGGGGTTGGCAATCAGCCCCAGCATTTT.